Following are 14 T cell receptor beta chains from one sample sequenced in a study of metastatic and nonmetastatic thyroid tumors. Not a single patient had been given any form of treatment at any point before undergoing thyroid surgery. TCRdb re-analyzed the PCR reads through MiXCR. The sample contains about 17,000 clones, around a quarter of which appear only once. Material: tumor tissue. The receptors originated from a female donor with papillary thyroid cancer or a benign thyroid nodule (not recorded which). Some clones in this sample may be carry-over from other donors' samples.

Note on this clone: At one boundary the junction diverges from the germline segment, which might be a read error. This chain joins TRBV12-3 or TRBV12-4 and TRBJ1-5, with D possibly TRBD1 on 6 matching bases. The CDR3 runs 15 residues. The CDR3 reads CSSSLSQGWEQPQHF. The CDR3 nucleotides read TGTTCCAGCAGTTTATCACAGGGATGGGAACAGCCCCAGCATTTT.

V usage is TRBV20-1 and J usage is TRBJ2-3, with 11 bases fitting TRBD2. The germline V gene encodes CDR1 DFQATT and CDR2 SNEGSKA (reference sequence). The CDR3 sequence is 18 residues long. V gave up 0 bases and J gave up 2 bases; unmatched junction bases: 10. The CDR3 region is CSARDRFGTSGPTDTQYF. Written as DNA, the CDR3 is TGCAGTGCTAGAGATCGTTTCGGGACTAGCGGCCCCACAGATACGCAGTATTTT.

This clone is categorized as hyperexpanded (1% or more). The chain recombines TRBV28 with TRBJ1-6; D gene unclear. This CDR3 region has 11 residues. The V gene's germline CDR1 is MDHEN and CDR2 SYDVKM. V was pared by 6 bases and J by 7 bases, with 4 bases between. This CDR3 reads CASSRNSPLHF. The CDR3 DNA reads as TGTGCCAGCAGCAGGAATTCACCCCTCCACTTT. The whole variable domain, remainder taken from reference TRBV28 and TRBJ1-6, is DVKVTQSSRYLVKRTGEKVFLECVQDMDHENMFWYRQDPGLGLRLIYFSYDVKMKEKGDIPEGYSVSREKKERFSLILESASTNQTSMYLCASSRNSPLHFGNGTRLTVT.

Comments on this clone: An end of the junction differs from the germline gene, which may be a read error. The CDR3 nucleotides read TGTGCCATCAGCCGTGGACTAAGGGAGCAGTACTTC. Its protein is CAISRGLREQYF. This chain connects TRBV7-9 to TRBJ2-7; a weak D match, TRBD2 (6 bases). The CDR3 is made up of 12 amino acids. Per germline, CDR1 SEHNR and CDR2 FQNEAQ (reference sequence).

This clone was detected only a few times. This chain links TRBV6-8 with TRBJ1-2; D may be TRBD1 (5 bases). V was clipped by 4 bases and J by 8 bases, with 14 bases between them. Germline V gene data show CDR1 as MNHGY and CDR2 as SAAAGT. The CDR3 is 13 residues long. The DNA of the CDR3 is TGTGCCAGCAGTTGGGGGGGAAGGAAGGGCTACACCTTC. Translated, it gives CASSWGGRKGYTF.

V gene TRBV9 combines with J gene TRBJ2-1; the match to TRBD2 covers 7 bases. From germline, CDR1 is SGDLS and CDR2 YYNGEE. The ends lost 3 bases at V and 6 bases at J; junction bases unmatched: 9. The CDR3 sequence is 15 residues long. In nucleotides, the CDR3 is TGTGCCAGCAGCGCTTGGGAAGGGGAGGGCAATGAGCAGTTCTTC. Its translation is CASSAWEGEGNEQFF.

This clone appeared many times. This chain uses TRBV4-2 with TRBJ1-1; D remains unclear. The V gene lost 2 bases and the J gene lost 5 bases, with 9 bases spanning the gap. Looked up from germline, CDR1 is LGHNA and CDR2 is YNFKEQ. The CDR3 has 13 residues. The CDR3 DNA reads TGTGCCAGCAGCCAACTAAGATGGACTGAAGCTTTCTTT. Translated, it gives CASSQLRWTEAFF.

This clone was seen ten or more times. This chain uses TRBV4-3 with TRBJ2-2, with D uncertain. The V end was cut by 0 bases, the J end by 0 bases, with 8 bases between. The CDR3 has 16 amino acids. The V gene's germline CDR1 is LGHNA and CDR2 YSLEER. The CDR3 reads CASSQDLRSNTGELFF. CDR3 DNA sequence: TGCGCCAGCAGCCAAGATCTCCGGTCGAACACCGGGGAGCTGTTTTTT.

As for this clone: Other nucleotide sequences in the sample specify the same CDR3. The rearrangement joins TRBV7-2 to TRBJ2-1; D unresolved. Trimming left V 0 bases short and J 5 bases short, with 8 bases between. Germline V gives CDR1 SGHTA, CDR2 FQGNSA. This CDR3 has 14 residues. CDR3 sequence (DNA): TGTGCCAGCAGCTTAGCGGGGTCTAACAATGAGCAGTTCTTC. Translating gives CASSLAGSNNEQFF.

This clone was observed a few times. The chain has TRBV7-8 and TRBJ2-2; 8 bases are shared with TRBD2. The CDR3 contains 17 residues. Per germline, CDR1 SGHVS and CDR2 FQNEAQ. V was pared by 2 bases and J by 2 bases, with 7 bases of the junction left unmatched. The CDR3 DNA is TGTGCCAGCAGCTTACGAGCTAGCGGGTTTAACACCGGGGAGCTGTTTTTT. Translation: CASSLRASGFNTGELFF.

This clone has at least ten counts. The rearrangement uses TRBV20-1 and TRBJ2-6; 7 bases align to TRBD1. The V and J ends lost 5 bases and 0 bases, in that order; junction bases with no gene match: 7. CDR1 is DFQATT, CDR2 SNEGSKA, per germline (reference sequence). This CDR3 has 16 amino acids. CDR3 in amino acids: CSARGQPSSGANVLTF. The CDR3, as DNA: TGCAGTGCTCGGGGACAGCCTAGCTCTGGGGCCAACGTCCTGACTTTC.

The CDR3 region has the DNA TGCAGTGCTACCTCTAAACAGCTGAGCTCCTATAATTCACCCCTCCACTTT. It encodes CSATSKQLSSYNSPLHF. The rearrangement joins TRBV20-1 to TRBJ1-6; D not resolved. Trimming shortened V by 4 bases and J by 0 bases, and 16 bases separated the two germline ends. The length of the CDR3 is 17 residues. Germline CDR1 is DFQATT and CDR2 is SNEGSKA (reference sequence).

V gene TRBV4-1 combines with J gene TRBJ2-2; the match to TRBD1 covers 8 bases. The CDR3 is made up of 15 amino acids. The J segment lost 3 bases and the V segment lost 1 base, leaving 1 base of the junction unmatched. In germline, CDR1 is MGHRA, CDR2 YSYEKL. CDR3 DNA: TGCGCCAGCAGCCAAGGGACAGGGTACACCGGGGAGCTGTTTTTT. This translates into CASSQGTGYTGELFF.

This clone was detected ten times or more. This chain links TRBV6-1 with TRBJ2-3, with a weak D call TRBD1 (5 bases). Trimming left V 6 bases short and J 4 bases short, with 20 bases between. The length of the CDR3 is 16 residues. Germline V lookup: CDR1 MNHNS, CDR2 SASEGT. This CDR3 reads CASRPPGGHPADTQYF. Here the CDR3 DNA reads TGTGCCAGCAGGCCCCCAGGTGGACATCCCGCAGATACGCAGTATTTT.